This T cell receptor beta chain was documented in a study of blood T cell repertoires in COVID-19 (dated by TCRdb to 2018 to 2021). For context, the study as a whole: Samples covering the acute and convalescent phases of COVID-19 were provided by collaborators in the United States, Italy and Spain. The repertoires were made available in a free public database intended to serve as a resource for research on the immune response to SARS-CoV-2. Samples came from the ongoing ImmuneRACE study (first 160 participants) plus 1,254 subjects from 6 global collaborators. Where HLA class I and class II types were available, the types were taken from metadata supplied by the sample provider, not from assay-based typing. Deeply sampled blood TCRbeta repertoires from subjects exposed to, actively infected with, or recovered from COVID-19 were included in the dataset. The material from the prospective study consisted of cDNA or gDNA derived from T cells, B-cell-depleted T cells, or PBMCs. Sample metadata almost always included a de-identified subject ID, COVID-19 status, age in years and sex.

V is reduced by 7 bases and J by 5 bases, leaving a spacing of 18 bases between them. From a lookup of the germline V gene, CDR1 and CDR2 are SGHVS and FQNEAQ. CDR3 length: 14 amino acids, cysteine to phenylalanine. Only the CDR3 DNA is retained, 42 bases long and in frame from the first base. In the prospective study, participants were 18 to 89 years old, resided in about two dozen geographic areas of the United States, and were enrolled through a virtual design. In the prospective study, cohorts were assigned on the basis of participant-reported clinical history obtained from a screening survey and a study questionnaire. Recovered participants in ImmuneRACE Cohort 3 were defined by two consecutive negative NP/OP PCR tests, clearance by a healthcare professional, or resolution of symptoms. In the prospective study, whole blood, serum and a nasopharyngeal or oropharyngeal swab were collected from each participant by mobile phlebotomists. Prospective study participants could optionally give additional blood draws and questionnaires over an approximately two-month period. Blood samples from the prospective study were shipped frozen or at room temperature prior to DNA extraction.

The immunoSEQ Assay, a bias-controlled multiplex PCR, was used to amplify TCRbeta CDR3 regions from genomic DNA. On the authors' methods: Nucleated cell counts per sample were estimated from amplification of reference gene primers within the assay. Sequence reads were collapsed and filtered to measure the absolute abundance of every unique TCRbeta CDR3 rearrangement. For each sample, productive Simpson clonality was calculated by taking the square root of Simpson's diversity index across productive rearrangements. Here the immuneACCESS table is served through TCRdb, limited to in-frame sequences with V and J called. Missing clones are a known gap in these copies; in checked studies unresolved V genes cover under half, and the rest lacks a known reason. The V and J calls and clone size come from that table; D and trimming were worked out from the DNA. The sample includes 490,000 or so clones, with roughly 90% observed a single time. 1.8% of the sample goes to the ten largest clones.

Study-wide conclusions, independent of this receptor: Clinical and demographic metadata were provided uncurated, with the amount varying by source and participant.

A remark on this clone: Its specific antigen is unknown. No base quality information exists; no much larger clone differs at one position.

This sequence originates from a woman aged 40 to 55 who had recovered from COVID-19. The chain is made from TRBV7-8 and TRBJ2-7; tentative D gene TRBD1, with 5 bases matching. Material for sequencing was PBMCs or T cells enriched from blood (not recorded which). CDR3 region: CASNLTPRVDEQYF. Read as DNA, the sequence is TGTGCCAGCAACTTGACCCCCAGGGTAGACGAGCAGTACTTC.